This is a list of T cell receptor beta chains from one sample in a study of beta chain features in type 1 diabetes. Profiling relied on immunoSEQ multiplex PCR, and the TCRdb table lists in-frame clones only, not all of them. Of roughly 280,000 clones listed, 24% are singletons. Specimen: naive CD4+ T cells from blood. The receptors originated from a woman in her 30s with type 1 diabetes. Each CDR3 is given with its conserved first and last residue. A D gene is named only where the DNA matches it firmly. Size is stated for part of the rows, as once, few or many counts, or as a class when the clone is expanded.

J gene: TRBJ1-2
CDR3 length: 15
V gene: TRBV5-1
D gene: TRBD1
clone size: -
CDR3 protein: CASSPLRQGTAGYTF
CDR3 DNA: TGCGCCAGCAGCCCCTTAAGACAGGGGACTGCTGGCTACACCTTC

J gene: TRBJ2-5
CDR3 length: 14
V gene: TRBV5-4
D gene: -
clone size: -
CDR3 protein: CASSLAAPQETQYF
CDR3 DNA: TGTGCCAGCAGCTTAGCAGCGCCGCAAGAGACCCAGTACTTC

J gene: TRBJ2-7
CDR3 length: 13
V gene: TRBV5-6
D gene: -
clone size: -
CDR3 protein: CASSSYIRDEQYF
CDR3 DNA: TGTGCCAGCAGCTCTTATATCAGGGACGAGCAGTACTTC

J gene: TRBJ2-7
CDR3 length: 15
V gene: TRBV5-4
D gene: TRBD2
clone size: once
CDR3 protein: CASSLQLAGSYEQYF
CDR3 DNA: TGTGCCAGCAGCTTACAATTAGCGGGATCCTACGAGCAGTACTTC

J gene: TRBJ2-3
CDR3 length: 15
V gene: TRBV18
D gene: -
clone size: few
CDR3 protein: CASSPGLDGTDTQYF
CDR3 DNA: TGTGCCAGCTCACCGGGACTGGACGGCACAGATACGCAGTATTTT

J gene: TRBJ2-2
CDR3 length: 13
V gene: TRBV9
D gene: -
clone size: -
CDR3 protein: CASSVAVAGELFF
CDR3 DNA: TGTGCCAGCAGCGTAGCAGTGGCCGGGGAGCTGTTTTTT

J gene: TRBJ1-3
CDR3 length: 14
V gene: TRBV28
D gene: -
clone size: -
CDR3 protein: CASSPGDSGNTIYF
CDR3 DNA: TGTGCCAGCAGTCCAGGGGACTCTGGAAACACCATATATTTT

J gene: TRBJ1-2
CDR3 length: 13
V gene: TRBV2
D gene: -
clone size: few
CDR3 protein: CASSAEAGSGYTF
CDR3 DNA: TGTGCCAGCAGTGCTGAGGCAGGGTCAGGCTACACCTTC

J gene: TRBJ1-2
CDR3 length: 15
V gene: TRBV30
D gene: -
clone size: -
CDR3 protein: CAWSVRARGPYGYTF
CDR3 DNA: TGTGCCTGGAGTGTAAGGGCCAGGGGACCATATGGCTACACCTTC

J gene: TRBJ1-5
CDR3 length: 11
V gene: TRBV19
D gene: -
clone size: -
CDR3 protein: CASSSGEPQHF
CDR3 DNA: TGTGCCAGTAGTTCGGGAGAACCCCAGCATTTT

J gene: TRBJ2-7
CDR3 length: 14
V gene: TRBV29-1
D gene: TRBD2
clone size: few
CDR3 protein: CSVRQRLAGDEQYF
CDR3 DNA: TGCAGCGTTCGACAAAGACTAGCGGGAGACGAGCAGTACTTC

J gene: TRBJ2-1
CDR3 length: 15
V gene: TRBV7-3
D gene: TRBD1
clone size: few
CDR3 protein: CASSSTYAQGDEQFF
CDR3 DNA: TGTGCCAGCAGCTCTACCTACGCACAGGGGGATGAGCAGTTCTTC

J gene: TRBJ2-5
CDR3 length: 14
V gene: TRBV15
D gene: -
clone size: -
CDR3 protein: CATSRDSQQETQYF
CDR3 DNA: TGTGCCACCAGCAGAGATTCACAGCAAGAGACCCAGTACTTC

J gene: TRBJ1-2
CDR3 length: 16
V gene: TRBV18
D gene: -
clone size: few
CDR3 protein: CASSTSRTQTNYGYTF
CDR3 DNA: TGTGCCAGCTCAACGAGTCGGACACAAACTAACTATGGCTACACCTTC

J gene: TRBJ2-2
CDR3 length: 17
V gene: TRBV4-2
D gene: TRBD2
clone size: few
CDR3 protein: CASSQVLAGDVAGELFF
CDR3 DNA: TGTGCCAGCAGCCAAGTACTAGCGGGAGATGTAGCCGGGGAGCTGTTTTTT

J gene: TRBJ2-5
CDR3 length: 15
V gene: TRBV4-2
D gene: TRBD1
clone size: -
CDR3 protein: CASSQVGTGEETQYF
CDR3 DNA: TGTGCCAGCAGCCAAGTTGGGACAGGAGAAGAGACCCAGTACTTC

J gene: TRBJ1-1
CDR3 length: 12
V gene: TRBV18
D gene: -
clone size: -
CDR3 protein: CASSEGYTEAFF
CDR3 DNA: TGTGCCAGCTCAGAGGGTTACACTGAAGCTTTCTTT

J gene: TRBJ1-1
CDR3 length: 11
V gene: TRBV29-1
D gene: -
clone size: few
CDR3 protein: CSAVSNTEAFF
CDR3 DNA: TGCAGCGCAGTGTCGAACACTGAAGCTTTCTTT

J gene: TRBJ1-5
CDR3 length: 17
V gene: TRBV28
D gene: -
clone size: -
CDR3 protein: CASIQLPRAGSNQPQHF
CDR3 DNA: TGTGCCAGCATCCAATTACCGAGGGCCGGTAGCAATCAGCCCCAGCATTTT

J gene: TRBJ1-2
CDR3 length: 12
V gene: TRBV13
D gene: -
clone size: -
CDR3 protein: CASSLTANGYTF
CDR3 DNA: TGTGCCAGCAGCCTCACTGCTAATGGCTACACCTTC

J gene: TRBJ1-5
CDR3 length: 12
V gene: TRBV29-1
D gene: TRBD1
clone size: -
CDR3 protein: CSVRQGNQPQHF
CDR3 DNA: TGCAGCGTTCGACAGGGAAACCAGCCCCAGCATTTT

J gene: TRBJ1-3
CDR3 length: 14
V gene: TRBV28
D gene: TRBD1
clone size: few
CDR3 protein: CASSLWLQGDTIYF
CDR3 DNA: TGTGCCAGCAGTTTATGGTTGCAGGGGGACACCATATATTTT

J gene: TRBJ2-3
CDR3 length: 12
V gene: TRBV30
D gene: -
clone size: few
CDR3 protein: CAWSLQRDTQYF
CDR3 DNA: TGTGCCTGGAGTCTCCAGCGAGATACGCAGTATTTT

J gene: TRBJ2-4
CDR3 length: 16
V gene: TRBV5-4
D gene: TRBD1
clone size: few
CDR3 protein: CASSLGHLQGRDIQYF
CDR3 DNA: TGTGCCAGCAGCTTGGGGCATTTACAGGGGCGGGACATTCAGTACTTC

J gene: TRBJ2-1
CDR3 length: 12
V gene: TRBV6-1
D gene: -
clone size: few
CDR3 protein: CASSPRADEQFF
CDR3 DNA: TGTGCCAGCAGCCCCAGGGCCGATGAGCAGTTCTTC

J gene: TRBJ2-1
CDR3 length: 12
V gene: TRBV30
D gene: TRBD1
clone size: -
CDR3 protein: CARGQGGNEQFF
CDR3 DNA: TGTGCCAGAGGACAGGGCGGCAATGAGCAGTTCTTC

J gene: TRBJ2-7
CDR3 length: 13
V gene: TRBV7-3
D gene: TRBD1
clone size: few
CDR3 protein: CASSPEGAREQYF
CDR3 DNA: TGTGCCAGCAGCCCCGAGGGGGCGCGGGAGCAGTACTTC

J gene: TRBJ2-3
CDR3 length: 16
V gene: TRBV7-9
D gene: TRBD2
clone size: few
CDR3 protein: CASSLAATSGVDTQYF
CDR3 DNA: TGTGCCAGCAGCTTAGCAGCGACTAGCGGAGTGGATACGCAGTATTTT

J gene: TRBJ1-1
CDR3 length: 14
V gene: TRBV6-5
D gene: TRBD1
clone size: -
CDR3 protein: CASSYSQGEAEAFF
CDR3 DNA: TGTGCCAGCAGTTACTCTCAGGGGGAGGCGGAAGCTTTCTTT

J gene: TRBJ2-5
CDR3 length: 15
V gene: TRBV5-4
D gene: TRBD2
clone size: few
CDR3 protein: CASSPGGTVGETQYF
CDR3 DNA: TGTGCCAGCAGCCCGGGGGGGACTGTGGGGGAGACCCAGTACTTC

J gene: TRBJ2-1
CDR3 length: 16
V gene: TRBV6-4
D gene: -
clone size: few
CDR3 protein: CASSDSGGSSYNEQFF
CDR3 DNA: TGTGCCAGCAGTGACTCAGGAGGTTCCTCCTACAATGAGCAGTTCTTC

J gene: TRBJ2-5
CDR3 length: 17
V gene: TRBV27
D gene: TRBD1
clone size: -
CDR3 protein: CASRPFETGGRRETQYF
CDR3 DNA: TGTGCCAGCCGACCTTTTGAGACAGGGGGTCGACGGGAGACCCAGTACTTC

J gene: TRBJ2-4
CDR3 length: 15
V gene: TRBV2
D gene: -
clone size: -
CDR3 protein: CASTYRRDARNIQYF
CDR3 DNA: TGTGCCAGCACCTATAGGCGGGATGCTAGAAACATTCAGTACTTC

J gene: TRBJ2-1
CDR3 length: 16
V gene: TRBV2
D gene: TRBD2
clone size: few
CDR3 protein: CASSKGLAGGYNEQFF
CDR3 DNA: TGTGCCAGCAGTAAAGGACTAGCGGGAGGTTACAATGAGCAGTTCTTC

J gene: TRBJ2-7
CDR3 length: 14
V gene: TRBV28
D gene: -
clone size: few
CDR3 protein: CASSLPSRAYEQYF
CDR3 DNA: TGTGCCAGCAGTTTGCCGTCGCGGGCCTACGAGCAGTACTTC

J gene: TRBJ2-3
CDR3 length: 18
V gene: TRBV29-1
D gene: TRBD2
clone size: -
CDR3 protein: CSISGTSGRAYDTDTQYF
CDR3 DNA: TGCAGTATATCCGGGACTAGCGGGAGGGCCTATGACACAGATACGCAGTATTTT

J gene: TRBJ2-2
CDR3 length: 14
V gene: TRBV28
D gene: -
clone size: few
CDR3 protein: CASSPGSLAGELFF
CDR3 DNA: TGTGCCAGCAGTCCCGGGTCCCTAGCGGGGGAGCTGTTTTTT

J gene: TRBJ2-5
CDR3 length: 16
V gene: TRBV9
D gene: -
clone size: -
CDR3 protein: CASSTTPAGPQETQYF
CDR3 DNA: TGTGCCAGCAGCACGACCCCAGCAGGTCCCCAAGAGACCCAGTACTTC

J gene: TRBJ2-2
CDR3 length: 15
V gene: TRBV5-1
D gene: TRBD1
clone size: -
CDR3 protein: CASSLVGQGPGELFF
CDR3 DNA: TGCGCCAGCAGCTTGGTGGGACAGGGACCCGGGGAGCTGTTTTTT

J gene: TRBJ1-2
CDR3 length: 15
V gene: TRBV13
D gene: -
clone size: -
CDR3 protein: CASSLWRDGAYGYTF
CDR3 DNA: TGTGCCAGCAGCTTATGGCGGGACGGTGCCTATGGCTACACCTTC

J gene: TRBJ2-7
CDR3 length: 16
V gene: TRBV5-1
D gene: TRBD2
clone size: -
CDR3 protein: CASSLMLAGGSYEQYF
CDR3 DNA: TGCGCCAGCAGCTTGATGCTAGCGGGAGGATCCTACGAGCAGTACTTC

J gene: TRBJ2-7
CDR3 length: 16
V gene: TRBV28
D gene: TRBD1
clone size: -
CDR3 protein: CASSFLSQGIPYEQYF
CDR3 DNA: TGTGCCAGCAGTTTCCTGTCACAGGGGATCCCTTACGAGCAGTACTTC

J gene: TRBJ1-2
CDR3 length: 15
V gene: TRBV5-4
D gene: -
clone size: -
CDR3 protein: CASRPGLTTDYGYTF
CDR3 DNA: TGTGCCAGCAGGCCGGGACTGACAACTGACTATGGCTACACCTTC

J gene: TRBJ1-5
CDR3 length: 15
V gene: TRBV4-1
D gene: TRBD1
clone size: few
CDR3 protein: CASSRGQASNQPQHF
CDR3 DNA: TGCGCCAGCAGCCGGGGACAGGCTAGCAATCAGCCCCAGCATTTT

J gene: TRBJ1-1
CDR3 length: 12
V gene: TRBV29-1
D gene: -
clone size: -
CDR3 protein: CSVDRSNTEAFF
CDR3 DNA: TGCAGCGTTGACAGGTCAAACACTGAAGCTTTCTTT

J gene: TRBJ2-7
CDR3 length: 15
V gene: TRBV18
D gene: TRBD1
clone size: few
CDR3 protein: CASSLRTGHSYEQYF
CDR3 DNA: TGTGCCAGCTCACTTAGGACAGGGCACTCCTACGAGCAGTACTTC

J gene: TRBJ2-5
CDR3 length: 14
V gene: TRBV7-2
D gene: -
clone size: few
CDR3 protein: CASSLEAGQETQYF
CDR3 DNA: TGTGCCAGCAGCTTAGAGGCGGGCCAAGAGACCCAGTACTTC

J gene: TRBJ2-1
CDR3 length: 15
V gene: TRBV28
D gene: TRBD1
clone size: -
CDR3 protein: CASSLGQDFYNEQFF
CDR3 DNA: TGTGCCAGCAGTTTGGGACAGGACTTCTACAATGAGCAGTTCTTC

J gene: TRBJ2-3
CDR3 length: 16
V gene: TRBV29-1
D gene: TRBD2
clone size: -
CDR3 protein: CSVLPAGGPSWDTQYF
CDR3 DNA: TGCAGCGTTTTACCAGCGGGAGGGCCCTCTTGGGATACGCAGTATTTT

J gene: TRBJ2-7
CDR3 length: 15
V gene: TRBV28
D gene: TRBD1
clone size: -
CDR3 protein: CASSRRFGTVYEQYF
CDR3 DNA: TGTGCCAGCAGTCGCCGTTTTGGGACAGTCTACGAGCAGTACTTC

J gene: TRBJ2-5
CDR3 length: 12
V gene: TRBV25-1
D gene: -
clone size: few
CDR3 protein: CASRSLWETQYF
CDR3 DNA: TGTGCCAGCAGGAGCCTCTGGGAGACCCAGTACTTC

J gene: TRBJ2-7
CDR3 length: 14
V gene: TRBV30
D gene: TRBD2
clone size: few
CDR3 protein: CAWRKLAGGDEQYF
CDR3 DNA: TGTGCCTGGAGGAAACTAGCGGGAGGGGACGAGCAGTACTTC

J gene: TRBJ2-7
CDR3 length: 14
V gene: TRBV19
D gene: -
clone size: few
CDR3 protein: CASSIFGETGEQYF
CDR3 DNA: TGTGCCAGTAGTATCTTCGGGGAAACGGGGGAGCAGTACTTC

J gene: TRBJ2-2
CDR3 length: 16
V gene: TRBV30
D gene: TRBD1
clone size: -
CDR3 protein: CAWTPSWTGDTGELFF
CDR3 DNA: TGTGCCTGGACCCCCTCGTGGACAGGGGACACCGGGGAGCTGTTTTTT

J gene: TRBJ1-3
CDR3 length: 14
V gene: TRBV5-1
D gene: -
clone size: -
CDR3 protein: CASSFTGSGNTIYF
CDR3 DNA: TGCGCCAGCAGCTTTACGGGATCTGGAAACACCATATATTTT

J gene: TRBJ2-1
CDR3 length: 15
V gene: TRBV5-1
D gene: TRBD2
clone size: -
CDR3 protein: CASSLVTSGNNEQFF
CDR3 DNA: TGCGCCAGCAGCTTGGTGACTAGCGGTAACAATGAGCAGTTCTTC

J gene: TRBJ2-3
CDR3 length: 14
V gene: TRBV29-1
D gene: TRBD2
clone size: -
CDR3 protein: CSLGTTSGRDTQYF
CDR3 DNA: TGCAGCCTGGGAACCACTAGCGGGAGAGATACGCAGTATTTT